These 7 T cell receptor beta chains came from one sample sequenced in a study of graft-versus-host responses after intestinal transplantation. The data were produced by immunoSEQ multiplex PCR, yet TCRdb's version contains in-frame clones alone and is incomplete. This table holds approximately 110,000 clones, 85% to 95% found once. No cognate antigen is known for these TCRs. Sample: unstimulated CD8+ T cells sorted from spleen or lymph node cells, taken before transplant. The receptors were gathered from a human donor who was the organ donor for an intestinal transplant.

The V gene is TRBV5-6, the J gene TRBJ2-5, with a possible D match to TRBD1 (6 bases). V gave up 0 bases and J gave up 1 base, with 7 bases separating them. The CDR3 loop spans 14 amino acids. Per germline, CDR1 SGHDT and CDR2 YYEEEE. The CDR3 region has the DNA TGTGCCAGCAGCTTGGCGGACAGCCAAGAGACCCAGTACTTC. The encoded protein is CASSLADSQETQYF.

This sequence joins TRBV6-5 and TRBJ2-4; a weak D match, TRBD1 (5 bases). The germline V and J ends were trimmed by 5 bases and 7 bases, with 15 bases remaining between them. CDR1 and CDR2 (germline): MNHEY, SVGAGI. The CDR3 consists of 14 residues. As DNA, the CDR3 is TGTGCCAGCAGTGAATCTCCAGGGATGAACATTCAGTACTTC. Residues: CASSESPGMNIQYF.

The chain combines TRBV7-2 with TRBJ2-3, with D possibly being TRBD1 (6 bases). V lost 7 bases and J lost 0, with 17 bases in between. Germline values: CDR1 SGHTA, CDR2 FQGNSA. This CDR3 region has 16 residues. The CDR3 DNA sequence: TGTGCCAGCACCCTTAGGGGGAGCTCTAGCACAGATACGCAGTATTTT. Translation gives CASTLRGSSSTDTQYF.

CDR3: CASSFRGSSYNEQFF. The DNA of the CDR3 is TGTGCCAGCAGCTTCCGAGGTAGCTCCTACAATGAGCAGTTCTTC. The chain recombines TRBV7-9 with TRBJ2-1; D call uncertain. The V gene's germline CDR1 is SEHNR and CDR2 FQNEAQ (reference sequence). CDR3 length: 15 amino acids. The V end was cut by 3 bases, the J end by 0 bases, with 9 bases between.

This clone was counted once. This chain connects TRBV7-2 to TRBJ2-1, with D perhaps assigned TRBD1 or TRBD2 (5 bases each). Trimming left V 1 base short and J 9 bases short, with 13 bases between. Per the germline V gene, CDR1 is SGHTA and CDR2 is FQGNSA. This CDR3 spans 14 amino acids. The CDR3 DNA reads as TGTGCCAGCAGCTTAGAGGTGGGGGAGATTGAGCAGTTCTTC. Its protein product is CASSLEVGEIEQFF.

The chain carries TRBV30 and TRBJ2-4; D is unresolved. This CDR3 has 12 residues. The V end was cut by 1 base, the J end by 4 bases, with 5 bases between. The germline V gene encodes CDR1 GTSNPN and CDR2 SVGIG (reference sequence). The CDR3 DNA sequence: TGTGCCTGGAGTGGCGAAAAAAACATTCAGTACTTC. It specifies CAWSGEKNIQYF.

This chain uses TRBV21-1 with TRBJ2-7; TRBD2 reflects the table's D call only, with no check against the DNA. TRBV21-1 is deemed a pseudogene. The CDR3 extends over 16 amino acids. In DNA, the CDR3 is TGTGCCAGCAGCAACGCCAGGGCGGGGCCCACCTACGAGCAGTACTTC. Protein: CASSNARAGPTYEQYF.